The 15 T cell receptor beta chains reported below all come from one sample, sequenced in a study of blood T cell repertoires in COVID-19. The assay was immunoSEQ multiplex PCR, and TCRdb's table has in-frame clones only and misses some. The profile shows 75,000 to 100,000 clones, 87% of them singletons. The sample was peripheral blood. These receptors were collected from a human donor in a cohort sampled during active COVID-19.

The chain recombines TRBV5-6 with TRBJ1-4; 7 bases line up with TRBD1. The CDR3 extends over 15 amino acids. The germline gives CDR1 SGHDT, CDR2 YYEEEE. Trimming cost V 2 bases and J 3 bases; bases outside gene matches: 4. CDR3 protein: CASSLTGAANEKLFF. In DNA form, the CDR3 reads TGTGCCAGCAGCTTAACAGGGGCAGCTAATGAAAAACTGTTTTTT.

The chain has TRBV5-1 and TRBJ2-3, with TRBD1 matching over 7 bases. The CDR3 contains 14 residues. Germline values: CDR1 SGHRS, CDR2 YFSETQ. After removal of 2 bases from V and 6 bases from J, the junction contained 6 bases not matched to a gene. The CDR3 DNA follows: TGCGCCAGCAGCTTTAAGACAGGGTACGATACGCAGTATTTT. Encoded protein: CASSFKTGYDTQYF. Based on the CDR3 plus reference TRBV5-1 and TRBJ2-3, the full variable domain is KAGVTQTPRYLIKTRGQQVTLSCSPISGHRSVSWYQQTPGQGLQFLFEYFSETQRNKGNFPGRFSGRQFSNSRSEMNVSTLELGDSALYLCASSFKTGYDTQYFGPGTRLTVL.

The rearrangement uses TRBV6-5 and TRBJ2-7; 9 positions agree with TRBD2. With V trimmed by 5 bases and J by 5 bases, 10 bases remained unmatched. Germline V gives CDR1 MNHEY, CDR2 SVGAGI. This CDR3 is built from 15 residues. CDR3 sequence (DNA): TGTGCCAGCAGTATCCCGGGACTAGCCGTCCACGAGCAGTACTTC. It yields the protein CASSIPGLAVHEQYF.

The chain recombines TRBV6-5 with TRBJ2-7, with TRBD1 identical over 8 bases. Germline-derived CDR1 and CDR2 are MNHEY and SVGAGI. The CDR3 extends over 15 amino acids. Losses at the gene ends were 4 bases for V and 3 bases for J; bases not matched to a gene: 8. CDR3 sequence: CASSSGTGVYYEQYF. CDR3 in DNA: TGTGCCAGCAGTTCCGGGACAGGCGTTTACTACGAGCAGTACTTC.

This chain uses TRBV29-1 with TRBJ2-1; the D gene is possibly TRBD2 (5 bases). Trimming stripped 2 bases from V and 7 bases from J, with 18 bases between. CDR3 length: 15 residues. Germline V CDR1 and CDR2: SQVTM, ANQGSEA. CDR3 DNA sequence: TGCAGCGTTGAACCCCAGGTTTCCCCGGGGAATGAGCAGTTCTTC. This sequence encodes CSVEPQVSPGNEQFF.

The V call is TRBV5-6, the J call TRBJ2-3; D perhaps matches TRBD1 (6 bases). This CDR3 spans 15 amino acids. Trimming removed 5 bases from V and 0 bases from J, with 13 bases in between. The germline V gene has CDR1 SGHDT and CDR2 YYEEEE. CDR3 nucleotides: TGTGCCAGCAGGCCGCTCCAGGGGAGCACAGATACGCAGTATTTT. Residues: CASRPLQGSTDTQYF.

This clone came up once. V gene TRBV7-3 combines with J gene TRBJ2-5, with D maybe TRBD2 (7 bases). Trimming removed 0 bases from V and 5 bases from J, with 22 bases in between. Germline loops: CDR1 SGHTA, CDR2 FQGTGA. This CDR3 comprises 18 residues. The CDR3 DNA follows: TGTGCCAGCAGCTTAACTCCCTACAGGGCAGGGCGGGGGGAGACCCAGTACTTC. This translates into CASSLTPYRAGRGETQYF.

The chain links TRBV18 to TRBJ2-2; 8 nucleotides match TRBD2. Germline V gene sequence: CDR1 KGHSH, CDR2 LQKENI. V dropped 4 bases and J dropped 9; count of bases not matched to a gene: 13. The CDR3 has 16 residues. The CDR3 DNA reads as TGTGCCAGCTCACGCTCCTTAGCGGGAAGACACCGGGAGCTGTTTTTT. Protein sequence: CASSRSLAGRHRELFF.

V gene TRBV11-2 combines with J gene TRBJ2-7, with TRBD1 as a possible D gene (5 bases). With 4 bases removed from V and 6 bases from J, the gap between germline ends came to 16 bases. Germline lookup yields CDR1 SGHAT and CDR2 FQNNGV. This CDR3 region has 14 residues. The CDR3 DNA follows: TGTGCCAGCAGCTCTACGCAGGGCTGGGGCGAGCAGTACTTC. Encoded protein: CASSSTQGWGEQYF.

V usage is TRBV3-1 (or the pseudogene TRBV3-2) and J usage is TRBJ2-1, with D possibly TRBD1 on 5 matching bases. Trimming cost V 5 bases and J 5 bases, with 10 bases left between them. The CDR3 is 13 amino acids. Germline V gene data show CDR1 as LGHDT and CDR2 as YNNKEL (reference sequence). In DNA, the CDR3 is TGTGCCAGCAGCGACCCAGGGCACAATGAGCAGTTCTTC. This sequence encodes CASSDPGHNEQFF.

CDR3 in amino acids: CASSLRQVSTEAFF. The CDR3, as DNA: TGTGCCAGCAGTTTACGTCAGGTTTCCACTGAAGCTTTCTTT. V is TRBV28 and J is TRBJ1-1; D uncertain. The V and J ends lost 2 bases and 4 bases respectively, with 11 bases between them. CDR3 length: 14 residues. The V gene's germline CDR1 is MDHEN and CDR2 SYDVKM.

The chain joins TRBV11-2 to TRBJ2-5; TRBD2 matches 8 bases. This CDR3 has 15 amino acids. Trimming cost V 5 bases and J 4 bases; bases outside gene matches: 9. Germline CDR1 and CDR2: SGHAT and FQNNGV. In DNA, the CDR3 is TGTGCCAGCAGCCCCGGGGGGGGCTTTATAGAGACCCAGTACTTC. Amino acids: CASSPGGGFIETQYF.

This clone was observed once. This chain joins TRBV27 and TRBJ2-5; tentative D call: TRBD2 (5 bases). Germline CDR1 reads MNHEY; CDR2 reads SMNVEV (reference sequence). V was pared by 5 bases and J by 5 bases, with 18 bases between. This CDR3 has 15 residues. In nucleotides, the CDR3 is TGTGCCAGCAGTACCGGACTCAAATTAGGGGAGACCCAGTACTTC. Amino acid sequence: CASSTGLKLGETQYF.

The chain couples TRBV7-2 to TRBJ2-3; D is perhaps TRBD1 (5 bases). V lost 2 bases, J lost 0 bases, and 15 bases lay in between. Per germline, CDR1 SGHTA and CDR2 FQGNSA. The CDR3 totals 17 residues. Here the CDR3 reads CASSLRQGRGSTDTQYF. The CDR3 DNA follows: TGTGCCAGCAGCTTACGTCAGGGAAGGGGTAGCACAGATACGCAGTATTTT.

V is TRBV29-1 and J is TRBJ1-6; the D gene is possibly TRBD1 (5 bases). This CDR3 is 13 amino acids long. V was cut by 5 bases and J by 6 bases, with 11 bases left in between. CDR1 is SQVTM and CDR2 is ANQGSEA in the germline V gene. The CDR3 DNA follows: TGCAGCGTTCAAAACGGGGGTAATTCACCCCTCCACTTT. It specifies CSVQNGGNSPLHF.